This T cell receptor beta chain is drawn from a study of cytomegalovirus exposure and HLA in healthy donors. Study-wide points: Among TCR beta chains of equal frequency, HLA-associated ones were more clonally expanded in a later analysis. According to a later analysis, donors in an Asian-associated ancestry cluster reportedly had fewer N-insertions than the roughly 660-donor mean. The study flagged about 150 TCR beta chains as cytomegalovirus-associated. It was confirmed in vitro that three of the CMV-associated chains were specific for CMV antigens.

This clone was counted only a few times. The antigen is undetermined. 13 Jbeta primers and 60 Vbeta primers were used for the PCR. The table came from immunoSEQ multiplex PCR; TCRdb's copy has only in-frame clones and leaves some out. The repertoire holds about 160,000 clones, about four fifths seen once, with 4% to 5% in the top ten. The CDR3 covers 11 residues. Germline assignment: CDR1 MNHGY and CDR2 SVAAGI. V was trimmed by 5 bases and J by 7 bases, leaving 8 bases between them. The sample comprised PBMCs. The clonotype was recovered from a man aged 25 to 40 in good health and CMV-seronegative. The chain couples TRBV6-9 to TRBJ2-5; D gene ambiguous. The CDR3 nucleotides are TGTGCCAGCAGTACCCTAGGGACCCAGTACTTC. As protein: CASSTLGTQYF.